The 2 T cell receptor beta chains given below trace back to one sample, sequenced in a study of glioma-infiltrating T cells after dendritic cell vaccination. Some clones are missing from TCRdb's copy, which holds only in-frame ones; the method was immunoSEQ multiplex PCR. The profile shows about 73,000 clones, over 75% of them singletons. The material was blood, obtained before dendritic cell vaccination. Every receptor here comes from a human donor with glioblastoma.

CDR3 in DNA: TGCGCCAGCAGCCAAGATCTAGCGGGGACCGGGGAGCTGTTTTTT. Translating gives CASSQDLAGTGELFF. The rearrangement uses TRBV4-1 and TRBJ2-2; 9 positions match TRBD2. The length of the CDR3 is 15 residues. J was trimmed by 5 bases and V by 0 bases; bases with no gene match: 1. Germline V gives CDR1 MGHRA, CDR2 YSYEKL.

The chain uses TRBV6-1 and TRBJ2-7, with TRBD1 identical over 7 bases. In germline, CDR1 is MNHNS, CDR2 SASEGT. The CDR3 loop spans 15 amino acids. J lost 1 base, V lost 2 bases, and 5 bases had no gene match. The CDR3 spells CASSETQGVSYEQYV. CDR3 nucleotides: TGTGCCAGCAGTGAAACCCAGGGGGTATCCTACGAGCAGTACGTC.